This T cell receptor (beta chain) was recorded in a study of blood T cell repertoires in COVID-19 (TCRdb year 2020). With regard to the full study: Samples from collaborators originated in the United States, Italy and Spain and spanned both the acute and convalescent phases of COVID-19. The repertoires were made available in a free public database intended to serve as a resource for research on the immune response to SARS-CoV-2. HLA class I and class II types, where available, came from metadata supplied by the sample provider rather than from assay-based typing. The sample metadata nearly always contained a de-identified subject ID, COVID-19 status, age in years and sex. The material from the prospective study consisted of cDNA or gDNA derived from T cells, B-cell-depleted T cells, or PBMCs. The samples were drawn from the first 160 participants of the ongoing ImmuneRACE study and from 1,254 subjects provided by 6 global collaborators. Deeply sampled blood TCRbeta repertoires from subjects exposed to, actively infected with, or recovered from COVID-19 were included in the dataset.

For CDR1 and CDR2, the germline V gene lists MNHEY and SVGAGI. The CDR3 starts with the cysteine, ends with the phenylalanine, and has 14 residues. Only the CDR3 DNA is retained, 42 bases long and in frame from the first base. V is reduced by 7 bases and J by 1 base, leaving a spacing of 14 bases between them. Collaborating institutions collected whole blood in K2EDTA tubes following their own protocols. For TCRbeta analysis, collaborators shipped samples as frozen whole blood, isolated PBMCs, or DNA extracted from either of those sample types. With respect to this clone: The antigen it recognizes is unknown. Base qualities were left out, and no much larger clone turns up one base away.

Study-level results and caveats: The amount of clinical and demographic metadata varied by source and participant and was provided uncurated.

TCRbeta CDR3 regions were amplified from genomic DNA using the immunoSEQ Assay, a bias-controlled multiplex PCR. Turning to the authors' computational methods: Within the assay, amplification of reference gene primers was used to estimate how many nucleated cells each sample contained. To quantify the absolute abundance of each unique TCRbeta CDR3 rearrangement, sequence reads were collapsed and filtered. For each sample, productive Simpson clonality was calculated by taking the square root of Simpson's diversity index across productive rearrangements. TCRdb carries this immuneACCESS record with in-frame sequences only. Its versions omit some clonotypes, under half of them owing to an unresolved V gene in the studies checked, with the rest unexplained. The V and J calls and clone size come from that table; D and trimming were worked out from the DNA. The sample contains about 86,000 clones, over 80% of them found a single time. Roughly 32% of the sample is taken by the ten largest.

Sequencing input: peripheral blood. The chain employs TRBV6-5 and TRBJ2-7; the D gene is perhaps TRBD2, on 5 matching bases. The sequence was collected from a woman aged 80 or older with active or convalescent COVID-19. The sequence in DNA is TGTGCCAGCACCCTAGGAGGCAGTTCCTACGAGCAGTACTTC. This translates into CASTLGGSSYEQYF.